The clone carrying this T cell receptor beta chain was seen once. The data were obtained in a study of blood T cell repertoires in COVID-19. Study summary: The United States, Italy and Spain provided the acute and convalescent COVID-19 samples. PBMCs, B-cell-depleted T cells, or T cells were the source of the cDNA or gDNA that made up the material.

As handled by the study authors: Amplification with reference gene primers provided the estimates of nucleated cell counts. Data came from immunoSEQ multiplex PCR; TCRdb stores just in-frame clones and leaves some out. V and J calls and clone size are as listed in that table; D and trimming were resolved from the DNA. The sample consists of over 200,000 clones, approximately 81% of them appearing once. Specimen: peripheral blood. The sequence came from a woman at least 80 years old with acute or convalescent COVID-19.

CDR3 sequence reads: CASKTGHNEQYF. CDR3 nucleotides: TGTGCCAGTAAGACAGGGCACAACGAGCAGTACTTC. The chain has TRBV19 and TRBJ2-7; TRBD1 aligns across 7 bases. This CDR3 has 12 residues. The J segment lost 5 bases and the V segment lost 7 bases, leaving 5 bases of the junction unmatched. Per germline, CDR1 LNHDA and CDR2 SQIVND (reference sequence).